This T cell receptor beta chain was retrieved from a study of T cell repertoires in cytomegalovirus infection. About the research overall: Indicated by public TCR beta signatures were CMV infection and matching HLA type.

The CDR3 sequence is 18 residues long. The germline CDR1 and CDR2 sequences are SGHVS and FQNEAQ. Trimming removed 3 bases from V and 3 bases from J; junction bases left unmatched: 14. This clonotype was seen only a few times. As yet, its antigen is unknown. Study-level results: HLA-C-restricted CMV clonotypes gave the most frequent clonotype in two of eight donors.

TCRdb reprocessed the reads via MiXCR and lists one record per CDR3 protein. This table has 100,000 or so distinct CDR3 sequences, roughly a quarter appearing once. The receptor was derived from a human donor in good health (CMV status not recorded). Some clones in this sample may be carry-over from other donors' samples. The genes are TRBV7-8 and TRBJ2-7; TRBD2 matches 10 bases. What was sequenced was CD8+ T cells from PBMCs. The CDR3 protein is CASSFPPSSGSWNYEQYF. CDR3 coding DNA: TGTGCCAGCAGCTTCCCACCTTCTAGCGGGAGTTGGAACTACGAGCAGTACTTC.